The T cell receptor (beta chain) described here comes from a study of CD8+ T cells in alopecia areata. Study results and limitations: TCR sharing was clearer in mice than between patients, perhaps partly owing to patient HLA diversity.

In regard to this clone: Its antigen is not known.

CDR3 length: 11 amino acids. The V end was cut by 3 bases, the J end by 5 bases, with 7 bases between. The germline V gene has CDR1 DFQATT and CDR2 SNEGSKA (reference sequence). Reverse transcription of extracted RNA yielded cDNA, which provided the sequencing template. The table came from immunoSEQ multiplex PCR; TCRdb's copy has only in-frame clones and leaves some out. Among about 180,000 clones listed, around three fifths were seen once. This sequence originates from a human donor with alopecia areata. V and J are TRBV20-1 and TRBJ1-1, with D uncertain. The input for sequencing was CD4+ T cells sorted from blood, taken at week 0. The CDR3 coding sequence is TGCAGTGCTAGGTGGGGAACTGAAGCTTTCTTT. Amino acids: CSARWGTEAFF.